These T cell receptor beta chains were read from a single sample in a study of identical twins. TCRdb reprocessed the 5' RACE reads via MiXCR and lists one record per CDR3 protein. The repertoire holds a few hundred thousand distinct CDR3 sequences, approximately 8.3% seen once, with less than 4% in the top ten. These data were likewise used in another study, on yellow fever vaccine responses in identical twins.

The sequencing sample was made of CD8+ T cells sorted from blood. All receptors derive from a woman aged 18 to 35 in good health. The CDR3 runs from the conserved cysteine through the conserved F or W. A D gene is named only where the DNA matches it firmly. The size field is filled for only some rows; it gives once, few, many or a size class.

cdr3_nt	cdr3_aa	v_call	d_call	j_call	clone_size
TGCGCCAGCAGCCAAGATACAGCGGGAACCACAGATACGCAGTATTTT	CASSQDTAGTTDTQYF	TRBV4-3	TRBD2	TRBJ2-3	.
TGCGCCAGCAGCTTGGCCGGGGCTGACGAGCAGTACTTC	CASSLAGADEQYF	TRBV5-1	.	TRBJ2-7	many
TGTGCCAGCATCTCAATTGAGCGGGAGAGCACAGATACGCAGTATTTT	CASISIERESTDTQYF	TRBV12-3/TRBV12-4	TRBD2	TRBJ2-3	few
TGTGCCAGCAGTTTTTACGGTGAGCCCCAGCATTTT	CASSFYGEPQHF	TRBV28	.	TRBJ1-5	.
TGTGCCACCAGCAGAGGTGACTGGCCCTACGAGCAGTACTTC	CATSRGDWPYEQYF	TRBV15	.	TRBJ2-7	few
TGTGCTAGCAGCTTAGTCGTGGGTAGCGAGCAGTACTTC	CASSLVVGSEQYF	TRBV7-7	.	TRBJ2-7	many
TGTGCCAGCAGCTCCCCGGTGTTCGGAACTGAAGCTTTCTTT	CASSSPVFGTEAFF	TRBV7-8	.	TRBJ1-1	.
TGTGCCAGCAGCTTGAGTACAGGGTACATTATCGATGAGCAGTTCTTC	CASSLSTGYIIDEQFF	TRBV5-5	.	TRBJ2-1	.
TGCGCCAGCAGCCAAGATGGGTCACATGGGGGAAACACCATATATTTT	CASSQDGSHGGNTIYF	TRBV4-1	.	TRBJ1-3	.
TGTGCCATCAGTGAGTCGAAGGGGGACTCTCACAATGAGCAGTTCTTC	CAISESKGDSHNEQFF	TRBV10-3	.	TRBJ2-1	many
TGTGCTAGTGGTTTGGCACCAGGAGGGGATACGCAGTATTTT	CASGLAPGGDTQYF	TRBV12-5	.	TRBJ2-3	.
TGTGCCAGCAGCCCGCAGGGGGCCGCCTACGAGCAGTACTTC	CASSPQGAAYEQYF	TRBV7-9	TRBD1	TRBJ2-7	few
TGTGCCTGGAGTCAGTACGGTAATGAGCAGTTCTTC	CAWSQYGNEQFF	TRBV30	.	TRBJ2-1	few
TGCGCCAGCAGCCAGAGCCGGCACCCTACCTACGAGCAGTACTTC	CASSQSRHPTYEQYF	TRBV4-3	.	TRBJ2-7	many
TGTGCCAGCAGTTCGGAGGCCCAGTTCTACAATGAGCAGTTCTTC	CASSSEAQFYNEQFF	TRBV27	.	TRBJ2-1	few
TGTGCCAGCATCTTCGGGGGGGCCCCTGGCACAGATACGCAGTATTTT	CASIFGGAPGTDTQYF	TRBV6-1	TRBD2	TRBJ2-3	.
TGCAGTCCCTGGGCGGGGAGCTATGGCTACACCTTC	CSPWAGSYGYTF	TRBV20-1	.	TRBJ1-2	few
TGTGCCACCAGTGAGCTGGCTAGCGGGGGTGCGGACACAGATACGCAGTATTTT	CATSELASGGADTDTQYF	TRBV24-1	TRBD2	TRBJ2-3	many
TGCAGTGCTAGACAAACAGGGACTGGGGAAGAGACCCAGTACTTC	CSARQTGTGEETQYF	TRBV20-1	.	TRBJ2-5	.
TGTGCCAGCGAACCGGACAGTCTGAACACTGAAGCTTTCTTT	CASEPDSLNTEAFF	TRBV12-3/TRBV12-4	.	TRBJ1-1	many
TGTGCCAGCAGCTTACAAGCAACTAGCACAGATACGCAGTATTTT	CASSLQATSTDTQYF	TRBV7-9	.	TRBJ2-3	few
TGTGCCAGCAGCTTTGGACTAGCGGGAGCAGACACCTACGAGCAGTACTTC	CASSFGLAGADTYEQYF	TRBV5-6	TRBD2	TRBJ2-7	few